Listed here is a single TCR beta chain. What it recognizes is unknown. With 60 Vbeta and 13 Jbeta primers, the PCR was carried out. The data were produced by immunoSEQ multiplex PCR, yet TCRdb's version contains in-frame clones alone and is incomplete. Of around 190,000 clones in the sample, about 78% were seen once. The sample belongs to a study of cytomegalovirus exposure and HLA in healthy donors. Notes on the study in general: Reports described diagnosis of cytomegalovirus status by the classifier as highly specific and sensitive.

The source material was PBMCs. This TCR came from a man in his fifties or sixties in good health and CMV-seronegative.

The DNA of the CDR3 is TGTGCCAGCAGCGTAGTCAGGGGGCCAGGTGAAGCTTTCTTT. This translates into CASSVVRGPGEAFF. This chain joins TRBV9 and TRBJ1-1, with 8 bases aligning to TRBD1. CDR3 size: 14 residues. Per the germline V gene, CDR1 is SGDLS and CDR2 is YYNGEE. After removal of 0 bases from V and 7 bases from J, the junction contained 5 bases not matched to a gene.